This T cell receptor beta chain was found in a study of blood T cell repertoires in COVID-19. Study in general: The United States, Italy and Spain supplied acute and convalescent COVID-19 samples.

Between the trimmed V and J ends, which lost 0 bases and 5 bases, there was a span of 6 bases. This CDR3 is built from 12 residues. From germline, CDR1 is SGHDT and CDR2 YYEEEE. This clone was recorded only once. The sample carries other DNA sequences with the same CDR3. This table comes from immunoSEQ multiplex PCR, and its TCRdb copy is limited to in-frame clones, with some not included. This table holds about 480,000 clones, 89% found once. The material sequenced was peripheral blood. The receptor's source is a man younger than 35 with COVID-19, enrolled during active disease. The gene calls are TRBV5-6 and TRBJ2-7; D is unresolved. The CDR3 region is CASSLVGDEQYF. CDR3 DNA: TGTGCCAGCAGCTTGGTAGGAGACGAGCAGTACTTC.